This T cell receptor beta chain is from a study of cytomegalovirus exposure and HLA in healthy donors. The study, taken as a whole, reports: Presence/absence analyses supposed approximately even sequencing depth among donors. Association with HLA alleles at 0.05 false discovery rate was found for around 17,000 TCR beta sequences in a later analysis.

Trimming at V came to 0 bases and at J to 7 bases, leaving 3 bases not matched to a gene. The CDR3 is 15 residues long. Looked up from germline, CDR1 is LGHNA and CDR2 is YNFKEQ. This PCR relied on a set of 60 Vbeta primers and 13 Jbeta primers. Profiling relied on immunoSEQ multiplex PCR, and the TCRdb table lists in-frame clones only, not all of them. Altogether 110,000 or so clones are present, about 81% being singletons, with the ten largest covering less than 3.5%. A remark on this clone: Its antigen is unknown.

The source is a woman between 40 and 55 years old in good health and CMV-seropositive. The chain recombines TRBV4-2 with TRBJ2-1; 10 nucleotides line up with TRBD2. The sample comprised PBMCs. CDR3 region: CASSQETAGGNEQFF. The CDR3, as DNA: TGTGCCAGCAGCCAAGAGACAGCGGGAGGGAATGAGCAGTTCTTC.